Following are 10 T cell receptor beta chains from one sample sequenced in a study of STAT5B mutations in CD4+ large granular lymphocyte leukemia. Sequencing was performed with immunoSEQ multiplex PCR; in TCRdb, only in-frame clones are kept and a portion is missing. The table has approximately 27,000 clones, around 81% seen once. Sequenced sample: CD4+ T cells from blood buffy coats. These receptors all come from a human donor in good health.

This rearrangement joins TRBV5-1 to TRBJ2-1; D could derive from TRBD1 or TRBD2 (5 bases each). Germline V gene lookup returns CDR1 SGHRS and CDR2 YFSETQ. The CDR3 totals 14 residues. V lost 2 bases and J lost 5, with 11 bases in between. In nucleotides, the CDR3 is TGCGCCAGCAGCTTAGGGACGGACCACAATGAGCAGTTCTTC. This sequence encodes CASSLGTDHNEQFF.

The DNA for the CDR3 is TGTGCCAGCAGCTTGCCTAGCGCGGAGACCCAGTACTTC. Its protein product is CASSLPSAETQYF. This chain links TRBV5-4 with TRBJ2-5; TRBD2 is a possible D gene (6 bases). The CDR3 is 13 residues long. Germline CDR1 and CDR2: SGHNT and YYREEE (reference sequence). The V end was cut by 1 base, the J end by 5 bases, with 9 bases between.

The chain joins TRBV7-2 to TRBJ2-7; no clear D gene. Looked up from germline, CDR1 is SGHTA and CDR2 is FQGNSA. Trimming removed 0 bases at V and 5 bases at J, with 5 bases between. The CDR3 contains 12 residues. In nucleotides, the CDR3 is TGTGCCAGCAGCTTAGCCTTGGACGAGCAGTACTTC. Protein product: CASSLALDEQYF.

V and J are TRBV5-1 and TRBJ2-5, with D unresolved. The CDR3 contains 12 residues. With 0 bases removed from V and 5 bases from J, the gap between germline ends came to 5 bases. CDR1 and CDR2 (germline): SGHRS, YFSETQ. This CDR3 reads CASSLDLETQYF. The CDR3 DNA is TGCGCCAGCAGCTTGGACTTGGAGACCCAGTACTTC.

The V and J genes are TRBV7-9 and TRBJ2-1; D remains unclear. V was trimmed by 1 base and J by 8 bases, leaving 15 bases between them. This CDR3 comprises 15 residues. The germline CDR1 and CDR2 sequences are SEHNR and FQNEAQ (reference sequence). The CDR3 sequence: CASSLVKVLIYEQFF. The DNA for the CDR3 is TGTGCCAGCAGCTTAGTAAAGGTATTAATATATGAGCAGTTCTTC.

The chain has TRBV5-5 and TRBJ2-7, with TRBD1 matching over 9 bases. After removal of 3 bases from V and 3 bases from J, the junction contained 4 bases not matched to a gene. The CDR3 has 14 residues. CDR1 SGHKS and CDR2 YYEKEE come from the germline V gene (reference sequence). CDR3 bases: TGTGCCAGCAGCTGGGAGGGACAGGGCTACGAGCAGTACTTC. Translation: CASSWEGQGYEQYF. Based on the CDR3 plus reference TRBV5-5 and TRBJ2-7, the full variable domain is DAGVTQSPTHLIKTRGQQVTLRCSPISGHKSVSWYQQVLGQGPQFIFQYYEKEERGRGNFPDRFSARQFPNYSSELNVNALLLGDSALYLCASSWEGQGYEQYFGPGTRLTVT.

Only a few counts were recorded for this clone. The CDR3 nucleotides are TGCGCCAGCGGGGGCAGGGCCCTCCACTTT. It translates to CASGGRALHF. The J gene is TRBJ1-6, the V gene TRBV4-1; the D gene is possibly TRBD1 (6 bases). The V end lost 8 bases, the J end lost 14 bases, and 10 bases lay between the germline ends. In germline, CDR1 is MGHRA, CDR2 YSYEKL. The CDR3 contains 10 residues.

The chain couples TRBV7-2 to TRBJ2-1; 8 bases match TRBD1. CDR1 is SGHTA and CDR2 is FQGNSA in the germline V gene. The CDR3 covers 15 residues. Unmatched junction bases numbered 7, after V lost 5 bases and J lost 4 bases. The DNA of the CDR3 is TGTGCCAGCAGCCGGACAGGGAGCTCGTACAATGAGCAGTTCTTC. Protein product: CASSRTGSSYNEQFF.

In this sample, this clone turned up once. The gene calls are TRBV5-6 and TRBJ2-5, with a possible D match to TRBD1 (5 bases). This CDR3 has 13 amino acids. CDR1 and CDR2 from the germline V gene are SGHDT and YYEEEE. V lost 7 bases to trimming and J lost 2 bases, with 12 bases between them. CDR3: CASESRVQETQYF. DNA for the CDR3: TGTGCCAGCGAGAGCAGGGTTCAAGAGACCCAGTACTTC.

This clone has more than one count but fewer than ten. The CDR3 nucleotides are TGTGCCACCGCGACTAGCGGGGGGGAGCAGTACGTC. This encodes CATATSGGEQYV. The rearrangement uses TRBV27 and TRBJ2-7, with 13 bases identical to TRBD2. The V and J ends lost 10 bases and 7 bases, in that order; junction bases with no gene match: 4. The CDR3 extends over 12 amino acids. Germline CDR1 is MNHEY and CDR2 is SMNVEV (reference sequence).